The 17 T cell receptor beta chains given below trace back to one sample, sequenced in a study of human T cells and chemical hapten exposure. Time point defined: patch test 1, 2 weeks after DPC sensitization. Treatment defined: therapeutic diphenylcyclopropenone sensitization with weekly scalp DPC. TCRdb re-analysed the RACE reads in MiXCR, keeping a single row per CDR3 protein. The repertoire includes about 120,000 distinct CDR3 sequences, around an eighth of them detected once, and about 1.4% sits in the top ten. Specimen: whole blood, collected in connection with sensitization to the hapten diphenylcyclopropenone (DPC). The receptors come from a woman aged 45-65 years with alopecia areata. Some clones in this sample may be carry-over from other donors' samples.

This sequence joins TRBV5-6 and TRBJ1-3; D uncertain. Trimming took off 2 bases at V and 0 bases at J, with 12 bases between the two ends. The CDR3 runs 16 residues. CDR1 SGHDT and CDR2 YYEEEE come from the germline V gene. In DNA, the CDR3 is TGTGCCAGCAGCTTACGGGCGACCTACTCTGGAAACACCATATATTTT. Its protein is CASSLRATYSGNTIYF.

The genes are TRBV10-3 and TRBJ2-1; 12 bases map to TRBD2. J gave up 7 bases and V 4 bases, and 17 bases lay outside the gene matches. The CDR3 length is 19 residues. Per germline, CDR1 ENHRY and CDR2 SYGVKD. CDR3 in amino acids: CAISGLTSGGNPDGNEQFF. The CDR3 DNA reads TGTGCCATCAGTGGGTTGACTAGCGGGGGCAACCCCGATGGGAATGAGCAGTTCTTC.

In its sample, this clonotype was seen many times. CDR3 sequence (DNA): TGTGCCAGCAGCTTTTCAGCAGACTGGGGGACTGAAGCTTTCTTT. Translating it yields CASSFSADWGTEAFF. The chain joins TRBV7-6 to TRBJ1-1; D possibly corresponds to TRBD1 (5 bases). The CDR3 spans 15 residues. Germline CDR1 reads SGHVS; CDR2 reads FNYEAQ. The germline V and J ends were trimmed by 3 bases and 5 bases, with 16 bases remaining between them.

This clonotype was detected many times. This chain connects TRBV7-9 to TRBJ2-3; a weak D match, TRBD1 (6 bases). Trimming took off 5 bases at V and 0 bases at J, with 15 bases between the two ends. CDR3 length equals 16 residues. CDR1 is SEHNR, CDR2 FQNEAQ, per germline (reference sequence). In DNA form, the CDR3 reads TGTGCCAGCAGCCAGGGGCCCCAAGCGAGCACAGATACGCAGTATTTT. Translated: CASSQGPQASTDTQYF.

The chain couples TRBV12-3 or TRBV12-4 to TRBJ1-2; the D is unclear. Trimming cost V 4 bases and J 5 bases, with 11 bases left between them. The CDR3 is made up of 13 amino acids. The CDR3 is CASSSGLSYGYTF. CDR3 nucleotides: TGTGCCAGCAGTTCGGGCCTCAGTTATGGCTACACCTTC.

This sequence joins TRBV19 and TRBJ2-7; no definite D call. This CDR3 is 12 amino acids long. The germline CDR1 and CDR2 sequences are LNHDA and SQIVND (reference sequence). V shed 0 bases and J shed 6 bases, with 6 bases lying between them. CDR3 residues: CASSIDPSEQYF. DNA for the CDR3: TGTGCCAGTAGTATAGATCCCTCCGAGCAGTACTTC.

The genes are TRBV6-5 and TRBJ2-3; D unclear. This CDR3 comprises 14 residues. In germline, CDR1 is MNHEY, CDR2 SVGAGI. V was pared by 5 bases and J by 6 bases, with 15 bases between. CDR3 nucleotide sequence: TGTGCCAGCAGTCTACAATATAATAGGGATACGCAGTATTTT. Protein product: CASSLQYNRDTQYF.

The CDR3 DNA is TGTGCCAGCAGCCCCATAGGGACAGAAGAGACCCAGTACTTC. Its protein is CASSPIGTEETQYF. V is TRBV14 and J is TRBJ2-5, with 7 bases matching TRBD1. J lost 3 bases, V lost 4 bases, and 5 bases had no gene match. This CDR3 is built from 14 residues. CDR1 and CDR2 from the germline V gene are SGHDN and FVKESK.

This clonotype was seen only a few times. The CDR3 loop reads CASSLSSGGYTGELFF. CDR3 bases: TGTGCCAGCAGCTTATCCAGCGGGGGATATACCGGGGAGCTGTTTTTT. The genes are TRBV7-2 and TRBJ2-2; TRBD2 agrees at 8 bases. Germline lookup yields CDR1 SGHTA and CDR2 FQGNSA. The CDR3 loop spans 16 amino acids. V lost 2 bases to trimming and J lost 5 bases; unmatched junction nucleotides: 7.

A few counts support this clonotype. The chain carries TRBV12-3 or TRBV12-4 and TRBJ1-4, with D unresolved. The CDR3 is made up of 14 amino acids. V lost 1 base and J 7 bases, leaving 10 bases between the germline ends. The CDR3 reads CASSLGQMGEKLFF. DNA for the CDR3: TGTGCCAGCAGTTTAGGTCAGATGGGTGAAAAACTGTTTTTT.

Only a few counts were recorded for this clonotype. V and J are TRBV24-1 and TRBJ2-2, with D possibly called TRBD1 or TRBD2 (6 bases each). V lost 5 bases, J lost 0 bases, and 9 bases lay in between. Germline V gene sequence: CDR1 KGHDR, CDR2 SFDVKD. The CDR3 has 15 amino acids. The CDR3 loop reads CATSVGGTNTGELFF. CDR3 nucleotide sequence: TGTGCCACCAGTGTAGGGGGGACGAACACCGGGGAGCTGTTTTTT.

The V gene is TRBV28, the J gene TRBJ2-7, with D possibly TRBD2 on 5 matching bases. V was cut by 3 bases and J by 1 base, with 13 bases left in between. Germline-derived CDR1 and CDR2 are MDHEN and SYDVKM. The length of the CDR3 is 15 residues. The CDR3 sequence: CASSFPGLISYEQYF. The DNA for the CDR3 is TGTGCCAGCAGTTTCCCCGGACTGATATCCTACGAGCAGTACTTC.

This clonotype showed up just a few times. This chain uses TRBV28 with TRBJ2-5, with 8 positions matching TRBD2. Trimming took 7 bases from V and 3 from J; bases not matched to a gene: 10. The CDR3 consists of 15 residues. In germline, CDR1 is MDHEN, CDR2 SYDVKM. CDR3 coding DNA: TGTGCCAGCAACACGGACAGTAGCGGGGAAGAGACCCAGTACTTC. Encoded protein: CASNTDSSGEETQYF.

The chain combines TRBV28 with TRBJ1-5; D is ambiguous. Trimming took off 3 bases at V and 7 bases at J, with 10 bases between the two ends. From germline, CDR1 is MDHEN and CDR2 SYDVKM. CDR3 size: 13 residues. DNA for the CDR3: TGTGCCAGCAGTTTTTCCCCCCCGCAGCCCCAGCATTTT. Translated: CASSFSPPQPQHF.

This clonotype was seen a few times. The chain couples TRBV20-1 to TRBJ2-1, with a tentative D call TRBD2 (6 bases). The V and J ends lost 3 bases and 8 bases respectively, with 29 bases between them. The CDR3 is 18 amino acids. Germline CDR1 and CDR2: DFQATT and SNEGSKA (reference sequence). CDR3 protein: CSASSSVPVPGERYEQFF. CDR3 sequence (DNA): TGCAGTGCTAGTAGTAGCGTACCGGTGCCGGGAGAAAGATATGAGCAGTTCTTC.

CDR3 in amino acids: CASSLEVAGTSTDTQYF. In DNA form, the CDR3 reads TGTGCCAGCAGCTTAGAAGTAGCGGGGACTAGCACAGATACGCAGTATTTT. The chain is built from TRBV11-2 and TRBJ2-3; 8 bases are a match to TRBD2. CDR3 length: 17 amino acids. The germline CDR1 and CDR2 sequences are SGHAT and FQNNGV. V trimming: 0 bases; J trimming: 0 bases; junction bases outside the gene matches: 5.

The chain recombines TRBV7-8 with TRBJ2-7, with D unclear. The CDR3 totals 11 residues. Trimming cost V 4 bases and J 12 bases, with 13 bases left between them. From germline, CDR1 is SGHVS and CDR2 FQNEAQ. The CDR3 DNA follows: TGTGCCAGCAGCTCGACATATACGTGGTACTTC. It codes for CASSSTYTWYF.